This TCR beta chain was captured in a study of blood T cell repertoires in COVID-19. Study details: Samples representing acute and convalescent COVID-19 were sourced from the United States, Italy and Spain.

Germline V gene data show CDR1 as MNHEY and CDR2 as SVGEGT. Trimming shortened V by 0 bases and J by 5 bases, and 17 bases separated the two germline ends. The CDR3 extends over 16 amino acids. Profiled with immunoSEQ multiplex PCR; TCRdb holds only in-frame clones, not every one. The sample records fewer than 350,000 clones, 70% to 90% being singletons. This TCR was recovered from a woman between 45 and 65 years old who had recovered from COVID-19. The rearrangement uses TRBV6-2 or TRBV6-3 and TRBJ2-7; a possible D gene is TRBD1 (6 bases). Sequencing was performed on peripheral blood. The CDR3 nucleotides are TGTGCCAGCAGTTACTCGAGCCCAGGGGTACTGGACGAGCAGTACTTC. This gives the protein CASSYSSPGVLDEQYF.